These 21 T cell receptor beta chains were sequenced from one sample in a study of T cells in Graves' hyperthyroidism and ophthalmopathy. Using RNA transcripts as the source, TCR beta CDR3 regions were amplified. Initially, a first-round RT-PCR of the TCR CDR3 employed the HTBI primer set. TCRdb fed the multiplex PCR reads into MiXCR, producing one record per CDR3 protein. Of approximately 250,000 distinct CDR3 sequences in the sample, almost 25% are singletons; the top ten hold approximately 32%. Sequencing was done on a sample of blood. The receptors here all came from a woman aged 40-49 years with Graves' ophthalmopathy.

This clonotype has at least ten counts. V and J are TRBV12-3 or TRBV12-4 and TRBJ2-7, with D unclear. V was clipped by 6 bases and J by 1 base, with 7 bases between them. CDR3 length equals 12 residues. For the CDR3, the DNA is TGTGCCAGCAGCCCTAAGTCCTACGAGCAGTACTTC. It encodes CASSPKSYEQYF.

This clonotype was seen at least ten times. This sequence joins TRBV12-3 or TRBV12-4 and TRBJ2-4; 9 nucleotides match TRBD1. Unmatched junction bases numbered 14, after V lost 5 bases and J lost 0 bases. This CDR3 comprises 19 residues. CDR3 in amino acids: CASSQGTGRVRRAKNIQYF. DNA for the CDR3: TGTGCCAGCAGTCAGGGGACAGGGAGGGTACGTAGAGCCAAAAACATTCAGTACTTC.

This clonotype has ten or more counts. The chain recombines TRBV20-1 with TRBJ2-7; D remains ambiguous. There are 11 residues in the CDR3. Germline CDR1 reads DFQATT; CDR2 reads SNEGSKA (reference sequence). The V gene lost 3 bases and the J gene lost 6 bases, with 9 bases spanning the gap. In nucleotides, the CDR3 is TGCAGTGCTAGGGTTGTCCCCGAGCAGTACTTC. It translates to CSARVVPEQYF.

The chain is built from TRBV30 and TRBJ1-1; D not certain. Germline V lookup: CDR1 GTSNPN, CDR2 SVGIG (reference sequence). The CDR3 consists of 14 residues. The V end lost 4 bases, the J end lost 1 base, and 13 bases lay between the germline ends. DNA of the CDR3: TGTGCCTGGATAGCCCGCGGAGGGAACACTGAAGCTTTCTTT. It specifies CAWIARGGNTEAFF.

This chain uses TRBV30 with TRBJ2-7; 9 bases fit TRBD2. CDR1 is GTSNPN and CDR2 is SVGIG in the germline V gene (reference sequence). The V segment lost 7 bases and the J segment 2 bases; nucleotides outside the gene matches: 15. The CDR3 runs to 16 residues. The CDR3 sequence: CAYTSLRTSEAYEQYF. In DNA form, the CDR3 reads TGTGCCTATACAAGTCTACGGACTAGCGAAGCCTACGAGCAGTACTTC.

The CDR3: CASSTPTTSGETQYF. CDR3 nucleotides: TGTGCCAGCAGTACCCCCACGACTAGCGGAGAGACCCAGTACTTC. The gene calls are TRBV7-2 and TRBJ2-5; 9 bases align to TRBD2. CDR1 and CDR2 (germline): SGHTA, FQGNSA. The CDR3 spans 15 residues. The trim removed 6 bases at V and 4 bases at J, leaving 9 bases unmatched.

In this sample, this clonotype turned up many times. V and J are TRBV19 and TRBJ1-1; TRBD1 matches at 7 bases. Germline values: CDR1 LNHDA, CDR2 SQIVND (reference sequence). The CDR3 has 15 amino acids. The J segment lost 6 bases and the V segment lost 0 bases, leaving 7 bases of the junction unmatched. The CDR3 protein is CASSIDLDRRSEAFF. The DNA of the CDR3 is TGTGCCAGTAGTATAGATTTGGACAGGAGGTCTGAAGCTTTCTTT.

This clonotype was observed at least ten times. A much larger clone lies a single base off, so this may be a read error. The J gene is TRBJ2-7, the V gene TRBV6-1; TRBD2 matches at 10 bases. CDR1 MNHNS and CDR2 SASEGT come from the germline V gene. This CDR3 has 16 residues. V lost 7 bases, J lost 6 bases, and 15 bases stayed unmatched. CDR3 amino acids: CASTPTPLAGVVEQYF. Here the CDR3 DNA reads TGTGCCAGCACCCCTACCCCCCTAGCGGGAGTCGTCGAGCAGTACTTC.

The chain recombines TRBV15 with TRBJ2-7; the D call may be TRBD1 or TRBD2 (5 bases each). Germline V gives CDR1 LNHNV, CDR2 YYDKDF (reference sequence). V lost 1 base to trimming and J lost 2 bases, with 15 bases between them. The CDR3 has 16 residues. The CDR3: CATSRAASGLPYEQYF. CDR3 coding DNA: TGTGCCACCAGCAGAGCCGCCTCGGGGCTCCCCTACGAGCAGTACTTC.

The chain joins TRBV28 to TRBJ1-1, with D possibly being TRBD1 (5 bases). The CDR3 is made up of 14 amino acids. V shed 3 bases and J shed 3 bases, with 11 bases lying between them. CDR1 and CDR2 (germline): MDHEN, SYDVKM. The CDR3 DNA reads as TGTGCCAGCAGTTTGGGAGGGGTGGACACTGAAGCTTTCTTT. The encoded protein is CASSLGGVDTEAFF.

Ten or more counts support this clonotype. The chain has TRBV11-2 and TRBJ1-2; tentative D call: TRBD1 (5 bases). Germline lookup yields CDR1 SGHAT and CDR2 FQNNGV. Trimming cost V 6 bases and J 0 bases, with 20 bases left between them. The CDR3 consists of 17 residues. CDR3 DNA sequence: TGTGCCAGCAGTTCCCGGGGCAGGGAAAAGACTAACTATGGCTACACCTTC. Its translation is CASSSRGREKTNYGYTF.

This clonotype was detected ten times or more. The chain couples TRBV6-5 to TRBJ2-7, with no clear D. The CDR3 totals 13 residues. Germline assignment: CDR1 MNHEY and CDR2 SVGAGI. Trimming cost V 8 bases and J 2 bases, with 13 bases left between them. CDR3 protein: CASEGPSTYEQYF. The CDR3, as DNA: TGTGCCAGCGAAGGACCGAGTACCTACGAGCAGTACTTC.

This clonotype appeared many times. The CDR3 coding sequence is TGTGCCAGCAGTGACGGACTAGCTGTGGGGGAGCAGTTCTTC. It codes for CASSDGLAVGEQFF. The V gene is TRBV6-1, the J gene TRBJ2-1, with TRBD2 matching 8 bases. The CDR3 has 14 residues. V lost 3 bases to trimming and J lost 10 bases; unmatched junction nucleotides: 8. Germline V gives CDR1 MNHNS, CDR2 SASEGT.

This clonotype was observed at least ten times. In DNA form, the CDR3 reads TGTGCCGCTGGGACTAGCGGGGCCAAAAACATTCAGTACTTC. It translates to CAAGTSGAKNIQYF. The V call is TRBV10-3, the J call TRBJ2-4; 12 bases align to TRBD2. CDR1 and CDR2 from the germline V gene are ENHRY and SYGVKD. With 11 bases clipped from V and 1 base from J, the junction kept 3 bases outside the gene matches. The CDR3 is 14 residues long.

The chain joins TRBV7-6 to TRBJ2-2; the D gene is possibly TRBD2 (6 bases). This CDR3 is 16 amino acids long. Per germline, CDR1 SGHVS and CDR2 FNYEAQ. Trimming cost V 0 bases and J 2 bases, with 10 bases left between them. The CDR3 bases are TGTGCCAGCAGCTTAGCGCGGGGACCCAACACCGGGGAGCTGTTTTTT. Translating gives CASSLARGPNTGELFF. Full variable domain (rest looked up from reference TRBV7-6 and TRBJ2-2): GAGVSQSPRYKVTKRGQDVALRCDPISGHVSLYWYRQALGQGPEFLTYFNYEAQQDKSGLPNDRFSAERPEGSISTLTIQRTEQRDSAMYRCASSLARGPNTGELFFGEGSRLTVL.

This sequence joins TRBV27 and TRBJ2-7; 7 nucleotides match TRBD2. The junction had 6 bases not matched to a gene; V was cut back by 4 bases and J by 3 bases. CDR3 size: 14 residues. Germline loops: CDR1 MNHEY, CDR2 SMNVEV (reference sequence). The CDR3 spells CASSSTSAIYEQYF. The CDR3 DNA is TGTGCCAGCAGTTCTACTAGCGCAATCTACGAGCAGTACTTC.

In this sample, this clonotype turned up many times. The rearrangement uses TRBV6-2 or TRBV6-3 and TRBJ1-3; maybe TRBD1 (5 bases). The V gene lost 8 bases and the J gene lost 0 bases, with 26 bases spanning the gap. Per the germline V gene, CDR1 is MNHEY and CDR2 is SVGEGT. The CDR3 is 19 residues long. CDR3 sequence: CASDDFPVITGDSGNTIYF. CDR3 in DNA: TGTGCCAGCGACGATTTCCCCGTGATCACAGGAGACTCTGGAAACACCATATATTTT.

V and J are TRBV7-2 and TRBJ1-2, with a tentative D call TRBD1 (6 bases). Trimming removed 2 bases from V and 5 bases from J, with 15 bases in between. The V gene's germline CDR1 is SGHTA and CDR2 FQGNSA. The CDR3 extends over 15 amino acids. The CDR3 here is CASSLRGTLIYGYTF. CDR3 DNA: TGTGCCAGCAGCTTACGTGGGACACTAATTTATGGCTACACCTTC.

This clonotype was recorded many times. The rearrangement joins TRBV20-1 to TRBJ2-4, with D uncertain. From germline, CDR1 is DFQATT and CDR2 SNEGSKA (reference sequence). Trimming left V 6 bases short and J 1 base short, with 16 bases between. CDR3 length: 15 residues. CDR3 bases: TGCAGTGCAACATTTGGCCCAACTGCCAAAAACATTCAGTACTTC. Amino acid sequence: CSATFGPTAKNIQYF.

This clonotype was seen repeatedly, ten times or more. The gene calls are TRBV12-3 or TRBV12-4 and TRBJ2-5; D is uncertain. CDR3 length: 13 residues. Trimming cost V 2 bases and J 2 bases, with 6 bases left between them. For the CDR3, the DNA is TGTGCCAGCAGTTTATCACAGCAAGAGACCCAGTACTTC. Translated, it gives CASSLSQQETQYF.

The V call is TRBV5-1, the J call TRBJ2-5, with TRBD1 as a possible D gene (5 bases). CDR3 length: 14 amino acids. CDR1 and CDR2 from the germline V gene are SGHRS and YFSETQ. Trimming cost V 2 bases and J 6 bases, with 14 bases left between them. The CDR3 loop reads CASSFSQGSQTQYF. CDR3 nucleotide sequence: TGCGCCAGCAGCTTCAGTCAGGGAAGCCAGACCCAGTACTTC.